Reported below is one T cell receptor beta chain. Its antigen remains unknown. Between the trimmed V and J ends, which lost 5 bases and 5 bases, there was a span of 12 bases. CDR1 KGHSH and CDR2 LQKENI come from the germline V gene. This CDR3 spans 13 amino acids. The sample is drawn from a study of T cell repertoires in ileal Crohn's disease. Study details: Surgery for a complication: stricturing in roughly 61%, penetrating in approximately 40%. Per sample, about 500 nanograms of biopsy DNA were TCRB immunosequenced.

Documented time point: inflamed ileum from the surgical specimen. The repertoire was sequenced with immunoSEQ multiplex PCR; TCRdb's copy has only in-frame clones and lacks some. The table records roughly 660 clones, approximately 97% of them present only once. Whole-study findings and limits: Compared with non-smokers, active smokers at surgery showed more clonal expansions. Endoscopic recurrence occurred in every patient whose clonality exceeded 26.8%.

The sequence was collected from an adult with Crohn's disease. The sequenced sample consisted of ileal tissue. The V call is TRBV18, the J call TRBJ1-1; weak D call: TRBD1 (5 bases). This chain's CDR3 is CASSNTGRTEAFF. The CDR3 region has the DNA TGTGCCAGCTCAAATACGGGGCGGACTGAAGCTTTCTTT.